This T cell receptor beta chain was sequenced in a study of blood T cell repertoires in COVID-19. Study details: Acute and convalescent COVID-19 samples came from the United States, Italy and Spain. T cells, B-cell-depleted T cells, or PBMCs provided the cDNA or gDNA that served as material.

Per the original methods: Amplification of reference gene primers was used by the study to estimate nucleated cell counts. Measured with immunoSEQ multiplex PCR; TCRdb has only the in-frame clones, and not every one. V and J calls plus clone size are reproduced from that table; the DNA served to infer D and trimming. The table lists about 240,000 clones, roughly 85% of them singletons. The sample taken for sequencing was peripheral blood. This receptor was obtained from a woman under 30 with acute or convalescent COVID-19.

The CDR3 reads CASSSSGLSEQYF. CDR3 coding DNA: TGTGCCAGCAGTTCGTCGGGACTTTCCGAGCAGTACTTC. This chain links TRBV27 with TRBJ2-7, with D perhaps matching TRBD2 (6 bases). Germline CDR1 is MNHEY and CDR2 is SMNVEV (reference sequence). This CDR3 contains 13 residues. Trimming left V 4 bases short and J 6 bases short, with 13 bases between.